This note documents a single TCR beta chain sequence. The antigen is undetermined. CDR3 length: 15 residues. CDR1 is LGHNA, CDR2 YSLEER, per germline. V was trimmed by 2 bases and J by 7 bases, leaving 12 bases between them. This specimen comes from a study of T cell repertoires in cytomegalovirus infection. TCRdb itself ran the reads through MiXCR, one entry per CDR3 protein. The table records tens of thousands of distinct CDR3 sequences, about 24% of them present only once. Sequencing used CD8+ T cells from cultured PBMCs, obtained from culture after CMV antigen stimulation. The chain uses TRBV4-3 and TRBJ1-6; D gene uncertain. This TCR was sampled from a human donor in good health (CMV status not recorded). Some clones in this sample may be carry-over from other donors' samples. Here the CDR3 DNA reads TGCGCCAGCAGCCAAAATCCGGGATCCAATTCACCCCTCCACTTT. As protein: CASSQNPGSNSPLHF.